The clone carrying this TCR beta chain has just one count. Its antigen is still unknown. This specimen belongs to a study of cytomegalovirus exposure and HLA in healthy donors. A multiplex PCR was run with 60 Vbeta primers and 13 Jbeta primers. Libraries were prepared by immunoSEQ multiplex PCR; TCRdb keeps only in-frame clonotypes and omits some of them. The repertoire holds about 280,000 clones, with about 90% as singletons. The germline V gene encodes CDR1 SNHLY and CDR2 FYNNEI. V dropped 2 bases and J dropped 4 bases, with 8 bases sitting between them. The CDR3 runs to 14 residues. Study findings and constraints: Several V segments, TRBV6-2 and TRBV6-3 among them, could not be told apart and were dropped.

The clonotype originates from a woman aged 18-35 years in good health and CMV-seronegative. The chain carries TRBV2 and TRBJ2-2; TRBD1 might be the D (5 bases). The specimen sequenced was PBMCs. The CDR3 nucleotides are TGTGCCAGCAGTGAACAGGGCCTCACCGGGGAGCTGTTTTTT. It is translated as CASSEQGLTGELFF. The whole variable domain, remainder taken from reference TRBV2 and TRBJ2-2, is EPEVTQTPSHQVTQMGQEVILRCVPISNHLYFYWYRQILGQKVEFLVSFYNNEISEKSEIFDDQFSVERPDGSNFTLKIRSTKLEDSAMYFCASSEQGLTGELFFGEGSRLTVL.